These 4 T cell receptor beta chains were sequenced from one sample in a study of response to subunit inactivated influenza vaccine. TCRdb re-derived calls from the RT-PCR reads in MiXCR, one entry per CDR3 protein. The sample carries a few hundred thousand distinct CDR3 sequences, about 20% recorded once. Here the sequenced sample was PBMCs from blood, taken about 20 months after vaccination. The receptors were gathered from a man aged 45 to 75 who received an inactivated influenza vaccine.

This clonotype was counted a single time. The rearrangement links TRBV12-3 or TRBV12-4 to TRBJ1-2; D call uncertain. This CDR3 has 13 amino acids. Between the trimmed V and J ends, which lost 6 bases and 3 bases, there was a span of 11 bases. In nucleotides, the CDR3 is TGTGCCAGCAGACTTAACAGCGACTATGGCTACACCTTC. As protein: CASRLNSDYGYTF.

The genes are TRBV7-9 and TRBJ1-2; D is unclear. Germline V gene lookup returns CDR1 SEHNR and CDR2 FQNEAQ (reference sequence). The V end was cut by 5 bases, the J end by 4 bases, with 14 bases between. The CDR3 loop spans 14 amino acids. CDR3 sequence (DNA): TGTGCCAGCAGCCCGGGTGGAGGAGTCTATGGCTACACCTTC. Protein: CASSPGGGVYGYTF.

The chain links TRBV18 to TRBJ1-6; no reliable D call. Per the germline V gene, CDR1 is KGHSH and CDR2 is LQKENI. This CDR3 has 15 residues. V lost 0 bases and J 4 bases, leaving 7 bases between the germline ends. The CDR3 bases are TGTGCCAGCTCACCACCGTCGGGGTATAATTCACCCCTCCACTTT. Residues: CASSPPSGYNSPLHF.

Only a few counts were recorded for this clonotype. The genes are TRBV12-3 or TRBV12-4 and TRBJ1-2; 11 bases are shared with TRBD1. Trimming took 6 bases from V and 8 from J; bases not matched to a gene: 5. This CDR3 spans 13 amino acids. CDR3 in amino acids: CASSRTGGDGYTF. The CDR3 DNA sequence: TGTGCCAGCAGCCGGACAGGGGGCGACGGCTACACCTTC.